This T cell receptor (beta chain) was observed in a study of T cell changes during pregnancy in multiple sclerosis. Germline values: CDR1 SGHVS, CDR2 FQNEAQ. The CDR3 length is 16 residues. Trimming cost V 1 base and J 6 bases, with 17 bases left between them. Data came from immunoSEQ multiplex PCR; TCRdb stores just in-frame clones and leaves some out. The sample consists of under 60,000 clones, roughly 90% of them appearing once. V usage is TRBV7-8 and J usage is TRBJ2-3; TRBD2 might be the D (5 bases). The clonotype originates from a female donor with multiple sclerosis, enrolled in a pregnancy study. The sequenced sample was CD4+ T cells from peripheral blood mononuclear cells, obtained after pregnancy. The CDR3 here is CASSLVKRMIGDTQYF. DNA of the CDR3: TGTGCCAGCAGCTTAGTTAAGCGGATGATCGGTGATACGCAGTATTTT.